The T cell receptor beta chain described here comes from a study of control samples from healthy donors and cancer patients. Clones were sequenced by immunoSEQ multiplex PCR, and TCRdb holds only the in-frame ones, with some missing. The sample yields about 150,000 clones, around nine tenths seen once. The sequence was obtained from a young man in good health. The specimen was blood.

This CDR3 is CASSLGLAGNQPQHF. The CDR3 nucleotides read TGTGCCAGCAGCTTGGGTTTGGCAGGGAATCAGCCCCAGCATTTT. The chain employs TRBV5-5 and TRBJ1-5; D may be TRBD1 (5 bases). CDR1 and CDR2 from the germline V gene are SGHKS and YYEKEE (reference sequence). This CDR3 is built from 15 residues. V lost 0 bases and J lost 4, with 11 bases in between.